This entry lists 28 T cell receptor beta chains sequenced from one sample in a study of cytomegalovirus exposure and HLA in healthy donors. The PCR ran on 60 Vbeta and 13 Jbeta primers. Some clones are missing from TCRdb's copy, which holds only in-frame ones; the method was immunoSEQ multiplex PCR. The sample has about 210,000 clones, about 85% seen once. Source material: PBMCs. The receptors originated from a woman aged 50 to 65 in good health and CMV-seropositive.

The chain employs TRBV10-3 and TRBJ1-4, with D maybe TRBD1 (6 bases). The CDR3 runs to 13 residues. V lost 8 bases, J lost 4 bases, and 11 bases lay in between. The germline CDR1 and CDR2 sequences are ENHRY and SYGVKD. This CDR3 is CAIGGGVNEKLFF. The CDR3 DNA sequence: TGTGCCATCGGAGGGGGGGTTAATGAAAAACTGTTTTTT.

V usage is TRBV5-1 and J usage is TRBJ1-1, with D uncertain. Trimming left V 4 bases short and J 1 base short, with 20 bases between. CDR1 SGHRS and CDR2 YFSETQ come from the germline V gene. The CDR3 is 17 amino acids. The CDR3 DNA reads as TGCGCCAGCAGCCCGGTGTTCAGGAGGTCCTCGAACACTGAAGCTTTCTTT. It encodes CASSPVFRRSSNTEAFF. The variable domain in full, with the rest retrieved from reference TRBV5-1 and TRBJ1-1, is KAGVTQTPRYLIKTRGQQVTLSCSPISGHRSVSWYQQTPGQGLQFLFEYFSETQRNKGNFPGRFSGRQFSNSRSEMNVSTLELGDSALYLCASSPVFRRSSNTEAFFGQGTRLTVV.

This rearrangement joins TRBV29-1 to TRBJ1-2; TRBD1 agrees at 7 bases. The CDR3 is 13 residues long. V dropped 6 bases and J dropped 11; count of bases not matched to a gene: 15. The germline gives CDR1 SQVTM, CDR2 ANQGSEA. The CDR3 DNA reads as TGCAGCGTCGAGACAGGGTCGGGAGTAGGGTACACCTTC. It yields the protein CSVETGSGVGYTF. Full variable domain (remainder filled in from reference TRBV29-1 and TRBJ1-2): SAVISQKPSRDICQRGTSLTIQCQVDSQVTMMFWYRQQPGQSLTLIATANQGSEATYESGFVIDKFPISRPNLTFSTLTVSNMSPEDSSIYLCSVETGSGVGYTFGSGTRLTVV.

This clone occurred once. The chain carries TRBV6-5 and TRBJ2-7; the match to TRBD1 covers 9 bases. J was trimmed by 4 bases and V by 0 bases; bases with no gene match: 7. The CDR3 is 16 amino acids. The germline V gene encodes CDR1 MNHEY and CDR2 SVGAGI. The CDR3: CASSYSKQGASYEQYF. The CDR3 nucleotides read TGTGCCAGCAGTTACTCGAAACAGGGGGCTTCGTACGAGCAGTACTTC.

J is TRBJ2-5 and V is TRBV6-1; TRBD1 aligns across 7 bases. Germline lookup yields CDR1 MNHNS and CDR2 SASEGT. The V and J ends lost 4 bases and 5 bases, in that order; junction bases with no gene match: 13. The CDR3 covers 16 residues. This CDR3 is CASSANTGVGPETQYF. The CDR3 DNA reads TGTGCCAGCAGTGCTAATACAGGGGTAGGGCCGGAGACCCAGTACTTC.

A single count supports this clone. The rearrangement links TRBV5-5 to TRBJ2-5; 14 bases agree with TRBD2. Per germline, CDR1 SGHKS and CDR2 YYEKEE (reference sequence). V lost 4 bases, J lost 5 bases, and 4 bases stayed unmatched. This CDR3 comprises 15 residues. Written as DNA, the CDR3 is TGTGCCAGCAGCCCCCGGACTAGCGGGGGGGAGACCCAGTACTTC. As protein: CASSPRTSGGETQYF.

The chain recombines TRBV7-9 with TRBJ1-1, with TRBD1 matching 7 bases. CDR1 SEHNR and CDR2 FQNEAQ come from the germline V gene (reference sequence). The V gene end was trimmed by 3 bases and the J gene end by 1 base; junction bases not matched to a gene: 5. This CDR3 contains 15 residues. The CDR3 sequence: CASSLLTGENTEAFF. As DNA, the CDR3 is TGTGCCAGCAGCTTGCTAACAGGGGAGAACACTGAAGCTTTCTTT. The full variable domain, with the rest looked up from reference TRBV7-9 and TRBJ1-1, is DTGVSQNPRHKITKRGQNVTFRCDPISEHNRLYWYRQTLGQGPEFLTYFQNEAQLEKSRLLSDRFSAERPKGSFSTLEIQRTEQGDSAMYLCASSLLTGENTEAFFGQGTRLTVV.

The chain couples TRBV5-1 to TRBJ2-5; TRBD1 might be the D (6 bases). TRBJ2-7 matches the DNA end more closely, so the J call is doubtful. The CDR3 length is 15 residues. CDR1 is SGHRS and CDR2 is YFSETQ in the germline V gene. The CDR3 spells CASYEGDMSSYEQYF. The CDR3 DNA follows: TGCGCCAGCTACGAGGGGGACATGAGCTCCTACGAGCAGTACTTC.

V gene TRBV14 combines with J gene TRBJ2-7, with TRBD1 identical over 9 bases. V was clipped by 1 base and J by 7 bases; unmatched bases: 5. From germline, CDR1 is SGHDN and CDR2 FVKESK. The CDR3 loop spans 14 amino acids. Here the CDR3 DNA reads TGTGCCAGCAGCCAAGCCGGGACAGGGTGGGAGCAGTACTTC. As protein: CASSQAGTGWEQYF.

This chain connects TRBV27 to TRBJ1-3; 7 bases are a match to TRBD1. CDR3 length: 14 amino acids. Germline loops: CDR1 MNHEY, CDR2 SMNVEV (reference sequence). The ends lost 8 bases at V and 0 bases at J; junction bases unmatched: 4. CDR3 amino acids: CASRQGLSGNTIYF. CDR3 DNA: TGTGCCAGCCGACAGGGACTCTCTGGAAACACCATATATTTT.

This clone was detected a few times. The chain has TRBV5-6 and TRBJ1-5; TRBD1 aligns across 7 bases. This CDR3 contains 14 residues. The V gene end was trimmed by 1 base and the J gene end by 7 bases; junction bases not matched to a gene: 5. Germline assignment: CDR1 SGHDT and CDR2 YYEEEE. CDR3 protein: CASSLFQGGQPQHF. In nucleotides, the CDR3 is TGTGCCAGCAGCTTGTTCCAGGGGGGCCAGCCCCAGCATTTT. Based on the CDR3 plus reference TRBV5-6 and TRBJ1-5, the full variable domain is DAGVTQSPTHLIKTRGQQVTLRCSPKSGHDTVSWYQQALGQGPQFIFQYYEEEERQRGNFPDRFSGHQFPNYSSELNVNALLLGDSALYLCASSLFQGGQPQHFGDGTRLSIL.

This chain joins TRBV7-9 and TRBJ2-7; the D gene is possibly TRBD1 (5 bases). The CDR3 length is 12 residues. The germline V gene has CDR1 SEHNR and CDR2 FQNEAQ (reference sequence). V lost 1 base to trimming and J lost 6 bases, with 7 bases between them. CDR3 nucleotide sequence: TGTGCCAGCAGCTTAGGACAGCCCGAGCAGTACTTC. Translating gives CASSLGQPEQYF.

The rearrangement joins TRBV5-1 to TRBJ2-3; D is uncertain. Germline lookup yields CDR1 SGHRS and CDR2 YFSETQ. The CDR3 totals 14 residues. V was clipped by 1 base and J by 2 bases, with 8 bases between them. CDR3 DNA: TGCGCCAGCAGCTTGAACAGAGTCACAGATACGCAGTATTTT. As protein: CASSLNRVTDTQYF.

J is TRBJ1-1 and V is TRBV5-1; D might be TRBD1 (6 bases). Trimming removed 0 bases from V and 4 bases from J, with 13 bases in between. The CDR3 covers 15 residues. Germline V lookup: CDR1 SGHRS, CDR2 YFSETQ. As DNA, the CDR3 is TGCGCCAGCAGCTTGGACAGGGCTGGGGTCACTGAAGCTTTCTTT. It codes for CASSLDRAGVTEAFF.

DNA of the CDR3: TGTGCCAGCAGTTACTCGACAGGGGCTCCTGAAAAACTGTTTTTT. Encoded protein: CASSYSTGAPEKLFF. The V and J genes are TRBV6-5 and TRBJ1-4; 8 nucleotides line up with TRBD1. The CDR3 consists of 15 residues. V lost 0 bases to trimming and J lost 7 bases; unmatched junction nucleotides: 4. Germline V gene lookup returns CDR1 MNHEY and CDR2 SVGAGI.

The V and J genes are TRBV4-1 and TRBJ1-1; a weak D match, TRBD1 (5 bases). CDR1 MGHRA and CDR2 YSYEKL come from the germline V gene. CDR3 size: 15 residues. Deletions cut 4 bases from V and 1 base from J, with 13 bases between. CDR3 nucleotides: TGCGCCAGCAGCCCCACGGGCGGGGGGAACACTGAAGCTTTCTTT. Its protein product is CASSPTGGGNTEAFF.

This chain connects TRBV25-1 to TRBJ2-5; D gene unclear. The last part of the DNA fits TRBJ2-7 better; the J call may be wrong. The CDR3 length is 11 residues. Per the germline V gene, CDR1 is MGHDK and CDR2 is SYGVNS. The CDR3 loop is CASRNLYEQYF. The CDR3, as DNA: TGTGCCAGCAGAAACCTCTACGAGCAGTACTTC.

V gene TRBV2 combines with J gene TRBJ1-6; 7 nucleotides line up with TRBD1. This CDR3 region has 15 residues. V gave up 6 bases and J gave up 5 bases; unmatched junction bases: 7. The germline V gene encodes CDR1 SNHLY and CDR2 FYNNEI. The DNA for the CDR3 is TGTGCCAGCAGAGGCGGGACAGTTCATAATTCACCCCTCCACTTT. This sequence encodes CASRGGTVHNSPLHF.

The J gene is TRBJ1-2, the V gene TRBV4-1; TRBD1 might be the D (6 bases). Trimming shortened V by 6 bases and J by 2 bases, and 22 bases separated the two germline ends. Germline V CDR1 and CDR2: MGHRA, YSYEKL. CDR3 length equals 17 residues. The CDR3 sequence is CASRALTGRVGNYGYTF. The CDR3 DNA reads TGCGCCAGCAGGGCACTGACAGGAAGGGTTGGAAACTATGGCTACACCTTC.

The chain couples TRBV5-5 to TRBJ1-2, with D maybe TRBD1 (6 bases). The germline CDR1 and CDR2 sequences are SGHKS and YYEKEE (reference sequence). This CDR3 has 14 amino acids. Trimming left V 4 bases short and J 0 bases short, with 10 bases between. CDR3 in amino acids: CASSPGTTNYGYTF. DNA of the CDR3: TGTGCCAGCAGCCCCGGGACAACTAACTATGGCTACACCTTC. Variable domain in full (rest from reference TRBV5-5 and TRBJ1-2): DAGVTQSPTHLIKTRGQQVTLRCSPISGHKSVSWYQQVLGQGPQFIFQYYEKEERGRGNFPDRFSARQFPNYSSELNVNALLLGDSALYLCASSPGTTNYGYTFGSGTRLTVV.

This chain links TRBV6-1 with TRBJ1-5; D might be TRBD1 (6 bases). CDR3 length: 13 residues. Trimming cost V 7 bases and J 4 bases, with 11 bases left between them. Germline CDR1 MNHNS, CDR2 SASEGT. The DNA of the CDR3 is TGTGCCAGCAACCTAAGGGGGAATCAGCCCCAGCATTTT. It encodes CASNLRGNQPQHF.

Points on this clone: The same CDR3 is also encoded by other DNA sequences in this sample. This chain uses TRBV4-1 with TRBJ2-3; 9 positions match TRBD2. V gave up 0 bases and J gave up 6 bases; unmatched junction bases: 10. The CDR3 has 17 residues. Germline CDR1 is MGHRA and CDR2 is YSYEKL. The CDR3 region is CASSQDLAGGPRDTQYF. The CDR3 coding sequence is TGCGCCAGCAGCCAAGATTTGGCGGGGGGGCCGAGGGATACGCAGTATTTT.

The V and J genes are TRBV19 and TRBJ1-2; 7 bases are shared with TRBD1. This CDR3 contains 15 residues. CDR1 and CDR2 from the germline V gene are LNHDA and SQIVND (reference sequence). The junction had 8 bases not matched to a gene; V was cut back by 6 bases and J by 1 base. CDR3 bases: TGTGCCAGTAGCCCCGACAGGGTAAATAACTATGGCTACACCTTC. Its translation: CASSPDRVNNYGYTF.

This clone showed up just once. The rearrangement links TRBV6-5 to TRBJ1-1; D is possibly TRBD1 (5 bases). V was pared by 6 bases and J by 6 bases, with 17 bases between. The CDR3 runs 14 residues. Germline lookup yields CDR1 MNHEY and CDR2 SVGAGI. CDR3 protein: CASRRDPRGSEAFF. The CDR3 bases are TGTGCCAGCAGGCGGGACCCCCGGGGGTCTGAAGCTTTCTTT.

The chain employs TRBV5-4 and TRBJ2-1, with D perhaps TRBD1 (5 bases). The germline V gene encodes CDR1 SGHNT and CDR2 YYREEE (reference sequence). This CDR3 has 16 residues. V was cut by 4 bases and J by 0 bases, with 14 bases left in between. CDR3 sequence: CASSTPTVRSYNEQFF. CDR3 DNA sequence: TGTGCCAGCAGCACGCCGACAGTACGCTCCTACAATGAGCAGTTCTTC.

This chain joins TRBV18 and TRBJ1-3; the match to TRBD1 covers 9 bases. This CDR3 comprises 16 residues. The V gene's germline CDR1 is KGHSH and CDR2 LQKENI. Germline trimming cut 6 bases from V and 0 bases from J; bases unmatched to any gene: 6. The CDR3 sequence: CASSPGTGSSGNTIYF. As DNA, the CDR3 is TGTGCCAGCTCCCCCGGGACAGGGAGCTCTGGAAACACCATATATTTT.

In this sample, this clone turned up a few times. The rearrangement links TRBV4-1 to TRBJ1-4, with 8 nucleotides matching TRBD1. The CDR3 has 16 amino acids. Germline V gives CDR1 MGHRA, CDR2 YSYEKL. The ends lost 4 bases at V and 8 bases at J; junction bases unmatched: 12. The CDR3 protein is CASSLLGQGGGEKLFF. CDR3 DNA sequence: TGCGCCAGCAGCCTCCTTGGACAGGGAGGAGGAGAAAAACTGTTTTTT.

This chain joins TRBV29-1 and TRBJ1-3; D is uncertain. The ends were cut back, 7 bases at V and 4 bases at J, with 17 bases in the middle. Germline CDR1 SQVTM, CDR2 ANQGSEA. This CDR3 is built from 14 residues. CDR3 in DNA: TGCAGCGCTGGTTCAGCCGCCAGGGGAAACACCATATATTTT. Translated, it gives CSAGSAARGNTIYF.